The 25 T cell receptor beta chains listed next were all sequenced from one sample in a study of molecular identifiers for immune sequencing clone quantification. Each CDR3 protein is one row after TCRdb ran MiXCR on the PCR reads. The sample consists of over 90,000 distinct CDR3 sequences, under 40% of them appearing once. The material sequenced was naive CD8+ T cells from blood, with Jurkat cell RNA spiked in. As for subset: FACS-sorted CD8+CD4-CCR7+CD45RA+ naive T cells. The receptors come from a human donor in good health. Some libraries in this study had Jurkat cell RNA spiked in.

This clonotype was picked up many times. This rearrangement joins TRBV28 to TRBJ1-5, with D hard to call. V was trimmed by 3 bases and J by 7 bases, leaving 7 bases between them. This CDR3 comprises 12 residues. Germline CDR1 and CDR2: MDHEN and SYDVKM. CDR3 sequence: CASSFADQPQHF. The CDR3 nucleotides are TGTGCCAGCAGTTTTGCCGACCAGCCCCAGCATTTT.

This clonotype has at least ten counts. The chain combines TRBV7-2 with TRBJ1-2; 7 bases line up with TRBD1. Germline CDR1 and CDR2: SGHTA and FQGNSA. CDR3 length: 14 residues. The V and J ends lost 5 bases and 5 bases, in that order; junction bases with no gene match: 8. The CDR3 sequence is CASSPRQGSYGYTF. The CDR3, as DNA: TGTGCCAGCAGCCCCCGACAGGGTAGTTATGGCTACACCTTC.

Concerning this clonotype: This clone may be a read error of a much larger clone one base away. The chain couples TRBV7-8 to TRBJ2-6; D is perhaps TRBD2 (6 bases). Trimming removed 5 bases at V and 2 bases at J, with 10 bases between. The CDR3 is 15 amino acids. Germline V gene lookup returns CDR1 SGHVS and CDR2 FQNEAQ. CDR3 DNA: TGTGCCAGCAGCAAGACTAGTCCTGGGGCCAACGTCCTGACTTTC. This sequence encodes CASSKTSPGANVLTF.

As DNA, the CDR3 is TGCAGTGCTAGAGCGGCTAGCGGAGGCACAGATACGCAGTATTTT. This codes for CSARAASGGTDTQYF. The chain carries TRBV20-1 and TRBJ2-3; 7 nucleotides line up with TRBD2. This CDR3 has 15 amino acids. V was pared by 1 base and J by 1 base, with 5 bases of the junction left unmatched. In germline, CDR1 is DFQATT, CDR2 SNEGSKA (reference sequence).

As to this clonotype: With a much larger clone just one base away, this may be a read error. Because the CDR3 is missing its conserved closing phenylalanine or tryptophan, this is likely a read error. The chain carries TRBV4-3 and TRBJ2-7, with 7 bases fitting TRBD2. The length of the CDR3 is 15 residues. Germline values: CDR1 LGHNA, CDR2 YSLEER. The J segment lost 4 bases and the V segment lost 0 bases, leaving 6 bases of the junction unmatched. The CDR3 spells CASSQDRTGGYEQYL. The CDR3 nucleotides read TGCGCCAGCAGCCAAGATCGGACGGGGGGATACGAGCAGTACTTA.

The V gene is TRBV25-1, the J gene TRBJ2-1; no clear D gene. V was cut by 11 bases and J by 3 bases, with 14 bases left in between. Germline assignment: CDR1 MGHDK and CDR2 SYGVNS. The CDR3 spans 13 residues. CDR3 bases: TGTGCCGCCCCTCCGCGCGACTACAATGAGCAGTTCTTC. The encoded protein is CAAPPRDYNEQFF.

As to this clonotype: This may be a read error, as it is one base from a much larger clone. The chain has TRBV13 and TRBJ2-3; either TRBD1 or TRBD2 may fit D (5 bases each). The CDR3 has 15 amino acids. Germline V CDR1 and CDR2: PRHDT, FYEKMQ (reference sequence). The ends were cut back, 0 bases at V and 0 bases at J, with 7 bases in the middle. In DNA form, the CDR3 reads TGTGCCAGCAGCTTAGGCCGGGACAGCACAGATACGCAGTATTTT. Its translation: CASSLGRDSTDTQYF.

V gene TRBV12-3 or TRBV12-4 combines with J gene TRBJ1-5; D uncertain. V lost 6 bases and J lost 1, with 4 bases in between. The CDR3 has 12 residues. CDR3 nucleotides: TGTGCCAGCAGCCAGAGCAATCAGCCCCAGCATTTT. It specifies CASSQSNQPQHF.

Worth noting for this clonotype: A single base separates this from a much larger clone, so it may be a read error. The CDR3 carries no conserved terminal phenylalanine or tryptophan, so it likely arises from a read error. The chain couples TRBV5-4 to TRBJ2-3, with 8 bases fitting TRBD2. Germline CDR1 and CDR2: SGHNT and YYREEE (reference sequence). The CDR3 runs 15 residues. Trimming at V came to 4 bases and at J to 0 bases, leaving 4 bases not matched to a gene. In nucleotides, the CDR3 is TGTGCCAGCAGCCCAGCGGGAGCTAGCACAGATACGCAGTATTTA. The encoded protein is CASSPAGASTDTQYL.

As to this clonotype: Relative to the germline gene, one junction end is altered; a read error may explain this. The chain employs TRBV27 and TRBJ1-5, with D uncertain. Germline CDR1 is MNHEY and CDR2 is SMNVEV (reference sequence). This CDR3 spans 15 amino acids. CDR3 sequence reads: CASSLSGWSNQPRHF. In nucleotides, the CDR3 is TGTGCCAGCAGTTTATCAGGTTGGAGTAATCAGCCCCGGCATTTT.

The chain uses TRBV3-1 and TRBJ2-5; D possibly corresponds to TRBD1 (6 bases). This CDR3 region has 14 residues. Trimming pared 6 bases from V and 5 bases from J, leaving 16 bases between. Germline CDR1 LGHDT, CDR2 YNNKEL (reference sequence). The CDR3 DNA reads TGTGCCAGCAGTCAAATGACAGGTCCCGAGACCCAGTACTTC. Its protein is CASSQMTGPETQYF.

This clonotype was observed many times. CDR3 protein: CASSPRTVANYGYTF. CDR3 DNA sequence: TGTGCCAGCAGCCCCAGGACGGTAGCTAACTATGGCTACACCTTC. This sequence joins TRBV9 and TRBJ1-2; no firm D call. V shed 4 bases and J shed 0 bases, with 13 bases lying between them. CDR1 and CDR2 (germline): SGDLS, YYNGEE. CDR3 length equals 15 residues.

This clonotype was picked up a small number of times. This chain uses TRBV7-3 with TRBJ2-4; D perhaps matches TRBD1 (6 bases). The ends were cut back, 5 bases at V and 3 bases at J, with 11 bases in the middle. From germline, CDR1 is SGHTA and CDR2 FQGTGA. The CDR3 contains 14 residues. This CDR3 reads CASSLRTDKNIQYF. In nucleotides, the CDR3 is TGTGCCAGCAGCCTCCGGACAGACAAAAACATTCAGTACTTC.

In regard to this clonotype: A much larger clone differs from this one at a single base, so this may be a read error. The chain is built from TRBV11-2 and TRBJ2-3; 10 bases fit TRBD1. Germline values: CDR1 SGHAT, CDR2 FQNNGV. This CDR3 has 15 amino acids. CDR3 amino acids: CASSRRTGGTDTQCF. The CDR3, as DNA: TGTGCCAGCAGCCGTCGGACAGGGGGTACAGATACGCAGTGTTTT. Together with reference TRBV11-2 and TRBJ2-3, the CDR3 gives the full variable domain: EAGVAQSPRYKIIEKRQSVAFWCNPISGHATLYWYQQILGQGPKLLIQFQNNGVVDDSQLPKDRFSAERLKGVDSTLKIQPAKLEDSAVYLCASSRRTGGTDTQCFGPGTRLTVL.

The genes are TRBV9 and TRBJ2-4, with D hard to call. Germline V gene lookup returns CDR1 SGDLS and CDR2 YYNGEE. The CDR3 runs 15 residues. Trimming took off 1 base at V and 7 bases at J, with 15 bases between the two ends. Here the CDR3 reads CASSVSPPLRNIQYF. DNA of the CDR3: TGTGCCAGCAGCGTATCGCCCCCCCTAAGGAACATTCAGTACTTC. Based on the CDR3 plus reference TRBV9 and TRBJ2-4, the full variable domain is DSGVTQTPKHLITATGQRVTLRCSPRSGDLSVYWYQQSLDQGLQFLIQYYNGEERAKGNILERFSAQQFPDLHSELNLSSLELGDSALYFCASSVSPPLRNIQYFGAGTRLSVL.

This clonotype has a count of ten or more. V and J are TRBV18 and TRBJ2-3; D ambiguous. V shed 9 bases and J shed 6 bases, with 7 bases lying between them. The CDR3 covers 10 residues. Germline V CDR1 and CDR2: KGHSH, LQKENI. The CDR3 DNA reads as TGTGCCAGGACATGCGATACGCAGTATTTT. Its protein product is CARTCDTQYF.

The table lists this clonotype with many counts. V is TRBV28 and J is TRBJ2-5, with D possibly being TRBD1 (6 bases). CDR3 length: 13 residues. Germline V CDR1 and CDR2: MDHEN, SYDVKM. Deletions cut 4 bases from V and 5 bases from J, with 11 bases between. CDR3 loop: CASSWGRPETQYF. The CDR3 coding sequence is TGTGCCAGCAGTTGGGGGCGGCCGGAGACCCAGTACTTC.

As regards this clonotype: This clone may be a read error of a much larger clone one base away. The CDR3 DNA is TGTGCCACCGGGACAGCCTCCTACAATGAGCAGTCCTTC. Amino acids: CATGTASYNEQSF. The rearrangement joins TRBV2 to TRBJ2-1, with 7 bases lining up with TRBD1. Germline values: CDR1 SNHLY, CDR2 FYNNEI. The CDR3 totals 13 residues.

This clonotype was found a few times. The gene calls are TRBV7-9 and TRBJ2-1; D is possibly TRBD1 (6 bases). Per germline, CDR1 SEHNR and CDR2 FQNEAQ (reference sequence). V gave up 10 bases and J gave up 0 bases, with 10 bases separating them. The CDR3 sequence is 13 residues long. The CDR3 DNA follows: TGTGCCACCCGGGACACCTCCTACAATGAGCAGTTCTTC. Protein sequence: CATRDTSYNEQFF.

For this clonotype: A much bigger clone sits one base away, suggesting this may be a read error. The chain uses TRBV7-4 and TRBJ2-3; TRBD2 matches 12 bases. Germline V lookup: CDR1 SGHVT, CDR2 SQSDAQ. The CDR3 has 15 residues. Losses at the gene ends were 8 bases for V and 3 bases for J; bases not matched to a gene: 6. DNA for the CDR3: TGTGCCAGCGGGAGACTAGCGGGAGTTACAGATACGCAGTATTTT. Its protein is CASGRLAGVTDTQYF.

Concerning this clonotype: One base away lies a much larger clone, so this may be a sequencing read error. The chain uses TRBV25-1 and TRBJ2-7; the D gene is possibly TRBD1 (7 bases). V lost 8 bases and J 5 bases, leaving 19 bases between the germline ends. The CDR3 consists of 14 residues. Germline CDR1 MGHDK, CDR2 SYGVNS. The CDR3 is CASARGGGGDEQYF. The CDR3 DNA sequence: TGTGCCAGCGCCCGAGGTGGAGGGGGCGACGAGCAGTACTTC.

This sequence joins TRBV11-2 and TRBJ2-1, with TRBD2 matching over 9 bases. Germline V gene sequence: CDR1 SGHAT, CDR2 FQNNGV. Losses at the gene ends were 2 bases for V and 6 bases for J; bases not matched to a gene: 8. The CDR3 sequence is 16 residues long. The CDR3 DNA reads as TGTGCCAGCAGCTTATTGGTGGCTAGCGGGGCCAATGAGCAGTTCTTC. Translating gives CASSLLVASGANEQFF.

Comment on this clonotype: This clone may be a read error of a much larger clone one base away. The rearrangement joins TRBV4-1 to TRBJ2-2; 7 nucleotides agree with TRBD2. J lost 2 bases, V lost 11 bases, and 5 bases had no gene match. This CDR3 spans 13 amino acids. In germline, CDR1 is MGHRA, CDR2 YSYEKL. CDR3 residues: CAAGTTNTGELFF. CDR3 DNA sequence: TGCGCCGCCGGGACTACCAACACCGGGGAGCTGTTTTTT.

CDR3 sequence: CASSLSSSRYNEQFF. DNA of the CDR3: TGTGCCAGCAGTTTGTCTAGCAGCCGCTACAATGAGCAGTTCTTC. The chain couples TRBV6-2 or TRBV6-3 to TRBJ2-1; D is possibly TRBD2 (5 bases). CDR3 length equals 15 residues. From germline, CDR1 is MNHEY and CDR2 SVGEGT. V lost 4 bases to trimming and J lost 3 bases, with 13 bases between them.

The J gene is TRBJ2-7, the V gene TRBV7-8; D not resolved. The CDR3 consists of 15 residues. The ends were cut back, 0 bases at V and 3 bases at J, with 12 bases in the middle. The germline V gene encodes CDR1 SGHVS and CDR2 FQNEAQ. The CDR3 nucleotides read TGTGCCAGCAGCTTAGCGTCTGCGAGATACTACGAGCAGTACTTC. It encodes CASSLASARYYEQYF.